These 28 T cell receptor beta chains were all obtained from the same sample, sequenced in a study of blood T cell repertoires in COVID-19. Some clones are missing from TCRdb's copy, which holds only in-frame ones; the method was immunoSEQ multiplex PCR. The sample shows around 300,000 clones, roughly 87% of them seen only once. Specimen: peripheral blood. The receptors derive from a man aged 18 to 29 with active or convalescent COVID-19.

V is TRBV4-3 and J is TRBJ2-6; 7 bases are a match to TRBD2. Per the germline V gene, CDR1 is LGHNA and CDR2 is YSLEER. This CDR3 spans 15 amino acids. V shed 3 bases and J 2 bases; nucleotides not matched to a gene: 1. This CDR3 reads CASSQGGAGANVLTF. In DNA form, the CDR3 reads TGCGCCAGCAGCCAGGGGGGGGCTGGGGCCAACGTCCTGACTTTC.

The chain joins TRBV5-4 to TRBJ1-1; perhaps TRBD1 as D (6 bases). V dropped 4 bases and J dropped 2 bases, with 15 bases sitting between them. The germline CDR1 and CDR2 sequences are SGHNT and YYREEE (reference sequence). CDR3 length: 15 residues. The CDR3 here is CASSTAGTINTEAFF. For the CDR3, the DNA is TGTGCCAGCAGCACGGCCGGGACAATTAACACTGAAGCTTTCTTT. Complete variable domain (other parts from reference TRBV5-4 and TRBJ1-1): ETGVTQSPTHLIKTRGQQVTLRCSSQSGHNTVSWYQQALGQGPQFIFQYYREEENGRGNFPPRFSGLQFPNYSSELNVNALELDDSALYLCASSTAGTINTEAFFGQGTRLTVV.

This sequence joins TRBV29-1 and TRBJ1-5; a possible D gene is TRBD1 (6 bases). V dropped 5 bases and J dropped 2 bases, with 16 bases sitting between them. Germline CDR1 is SQVTM and CDR2 is ANQGSEA. The CDR3 is made up of 15 amino acids. CDR3 nucleotide sequence: TGCAGCGTTACTGTCTCGACAGGAGGCAATCAGCCCCAGCATTTT. It yields the protein CSVTVSTGGNQPQHF.

V is TRBV6-6 and J is TRBJ1-5; 8 bases map to TRBD1. With 7 bases clipped from V and 5 bases from J, the junction kept 13 bases outside the gene matches. Germline V lookup: CDR1 MNHNY, CDR2 SVGAGI (reference sequence). CDR3 length: 16 amino acids. In nucleotides, the CDR3 is TGTGCCAGCATACTACAGGGGGAAATTAGGGATCAGCCCCAGCATTTT. Residues: CASILQGEIRDQPQHF.

CDR3 DNA sequence: TGTGCCAGCAGCCCCGGACAGGGAGGCCCAGATACGCAGTATTTT. Translated, it gives CASSPGQGGPDTQYF. This sequence joins TRBV5-5 and TRBJ2-3; 8 nucleotides align to TRBD1. The length of the CDR3 is 15 residues. V shed 4 bases, J shed 4 bases, and the junction held 8 bases outside the gene matches. Germline loops: CDR1 SGHKS, CDR2 YYEKEE (reference sequence).

This chain connects TRBV9 to TRBJ2-7; 12 bases match TRBD1. This CDR3 is 15 amino acids long. In germline, CDR1 is SGDLS, CDR2 YYNGEE. Trimming at V came to 2 bases and at J to 4 bases, leaving 4 bases not matched to a gene. The CDR3 DNA is TGTGCCAGCAGCGTCGGGACAGGGGGCGCATACGAGCAGTACTTC. Translating gives CASSVGTGGAYEQYF. Full variable domain (missing parts from reference TRBV9 and TRBJ2-7): DSGVTQTPKHLITATGQRVTLRCSPRSGDLSVYWYQQSLDQGLQFLIQYYNGEERAKGNILERFSAQQFPDLHSELNLSSLELGDSALYFCASSVGTGGAYEQYFGPGTRLTVT.

The chain has TRBV3-1 (or the pseudogene TRBV3-2) and TRBJ1-2; 10 bases fit TRBD1. V trimming: 6 bases; J trimming: 10 bases; junction bases outside the gene matches: 8. Germline-derived CDR1 and CDR2 are LGHDT and YNNKEL (reference sequence). CDR3 length: 13 residues. In DNA, the CDR3 is TGTGCCAGCAGAAAACGGGACAGGGGAATCTACACCTTC. Residues: CASRKRDRGIYTF.

The CDR3, as DNA: TGCGCCAGCAGCCAAGATGGTCGCGGGAACTATGGCTACACCTTC. As protein: CASSQDGRGNYGYTF. The chain combines TRBV4-1 with TRBJ1-2; D call uncertain. CDR3 size: 15 residues. Germline values: CDR1 MGHRA, CDR2 YSYEKL. With 0 bases removed from V and 2 bases from J, the gap between germline ends came to 10 bases.

The rearrangement uses TRBV6-1 and TRBJ1-4; TRBD1 matches at 7 bases. This CDR3 has 15 amino acids. Trimming took 3 bases from V and 4 from J; bases not matched to a gene: 5. The germline gives CDR1 MNHNS, CDR2 SASEGT. The CDR3 bases are TGTGCCAGCAGTGACCCCGGGACAGTTAATGAAAAACTGTTTTTT. Encoded protein: CASSDPGTVNEKLFF.

This chain links TRBV19 with TRBJ1-1, with 8 bases aligning to TRBD1. Trimming removed 4 bases from V and 7 bases from J; junction bases left unmatched: 11. This CDR3 region has 15 residues. Germline-derived CDR1 and CDR2 are LNHDA and SQIVND (reference sequence). CDR3 nucleotide sequence: TGTGCCAGTAGTACTGGGGGGACAGGATTCGTTGAAGCTTTCTTT. Translated: CASSTGGTGFVEAFF.

This rearrangement joins TRBV5-1 to TRBJ2-1; D remains ambiguous. This CDR3 is 15 amino acids long. CDR1 is SGHRS, CDR2 YFSETQ, per germline. V lost 4 bases and J lost 6, with 17 bases in between. The CDR3 loop reads CASSVSSIASNEQFF. The CDR3 region has the DNA TGCGCCAGCAGCGTGAGCTCTATAGCTAGCAATGAGCAGTTCTTC.

This chain joins TRBV3-1 (or the pseudogene TRBV3-2) and TRBJ2-7; D remains unclear. V gave up 1 base and J gave up 4 bases, with 17 bases separating them. CDR3 length equals 16 residues. CDR1 is LGHDT and CDR2 is YNNKEL in the germline V gene (reference sequence). CDR3 sequence reads: CASSQVIGGPNYEQYF. CDR3 nucleotide sequence: TGTGCCAGCAGCCAAGTCATCGGCGGTCCCAATTACGAGCAGTACTTC.

The gene calls are TRBV4-1 and TRBJ1-3; no clear D. Germline assignment: CDR1 MGHRA and CDR2 YSYEKL. Deletions cut 2 bases from V and 0 bases from J, with 14 bases between. CDR3 length equals 17 residues. CDR3 sequence reads: CASSQFAGTYSGNTIYF. CDR3 DNA sequence: TGCGCCAGCAGCCAATTCGCAGGCACCTACTCTGGAAACACCATATATTTT.

About this clone itself: Other DNA sequences from this sample encode an identical CDR3 as well. The gene calls are TRBV6-1 and TRBJ2-7, with D uncertain. Germline V lookup: CDR1 MNHNS, CDR2 SASEGT. The ends were cut back, 2 bases at V and 7 bases at J, with 9 bases in the middle. This CDR3 contains 12 residues. DNA of the CDR3: TGTGCCAGCAGTGAATTCGGGTATGAGCAGTACTTC. It yields the protein CASSEFGYEQYF.

This rearrangement joins TRBV6-5 to TRBJ1-1, with 8 bases that match TRBD1. V lost 4 bases and J lost 4; bases outside the gene matches: 8. There are 15 residues in the CDR3. Looked up from germline, CDR1 is MNHEY and CDR2 is SVGAGI. CDR3 in amino acids: CASSSAGQAVTEAFF. CDR3 nucleotides: TGTGCCAGCAGTTCTGCGGGACAGGCGGTCACTGAAGCTTTCTTT.

The chain couples TRBV4-2 to TRBJ2-2, with D possibly being TRBD2 (6 bases). The germline CDR1 and CDR2 sequences are LGHNA and YNFKEQ. Deletions cut 0 bases from V and 6 bases from J, with 11 bases between. CDR3 length: 15 residues. The CDR3 region is CASSQEDGEAGELFF. The CDR3 DNA follows: TGTGCCAGCAGCCAAGAAGACGGGGAGGCCGGGGAGCTGTTTTTT.

V is TRBV29-1 and J is TRBJ2-3; TRBD2 matches 9 bases. The germline CDR1 and CDR2 sequences are SQVTM and ANQGSEA. The CDR3 has 14 residues. Unmatched junction bases numbered 10, after V lost 6 bases and J lost 6 bases. This CDR3 reads CSVTRASGVDTQYF. CDR3 sequence (DNA): TGCAGCGTCACTCGGGCTAGCGGGGTTGATACGCAGTATTTT.

The chain has TRBV7-9 and TRBJ2-7; TRBD1 is a possible D gene (6 bases). The CDR3 runs 13 residues. V was trimmed by 7 bases and J by 1 base, leaving 11 bases between them. Germline CDR1 SEHNR, CDR2 FQNEAQ (reference sequence). The chain's CDR3 is CASMTQGSYEQYF. In DNA, the CDR3 is TGTGCCAGCATGACACAGGGATCCTACGAGCAGTACTTC.

The CDR3 region has the DNA TGCGCCAGTTTACATACCGGGGCCAACGTCCTGACTTTC. It is translated as CASLHTGANVLTF. The chain is built from TRBV4-3 and TRBJ2-6; D gene uncertain. This CDR3 has 13 residues. Trimming removed 9 bases from V and 4 bases from J, with 10 bases in between. Germline V gives CDR1 LGHNA, CDR2 YSLEER.

V is TRBV6-1 and J is TRBJ1-1, with a possible D match to TRBD1 (6 bases). CDR1 is MNHNS, CDR2 SASEGT, per germline. Trimming cost V 3 bases and J 0 bases, with 17 bases left between them. The CDR3 runs 17 residues. The DNA of the CDR3 is TGTGCCAGCAGTGAGGGATGGACAGCGCGTATGAACACTGAAGCTTTCTTT. Translated, it gives CASSEGWTARMNTEAFF.

The table lists this clone with a count of one. The V gene is TRBV2, the J gene TRBJ1-2; 7 bases map to TRBD1. The V segment lost 4 bases and the J segment 6 bases; nucleotides outside the gene matches: 11. The CDR3 totals 15 residues. CDR1 is SNHLY and CDR2 is FYNNEI in the germline V gene. CDR3 DNA sequence: TGTGCCAGCAGTGGGGACAGCGGAAGGGCTAATGGCTACACCTTC. Protein product: CASSGDSGRANGYTF.

The gene calls are TRBV19 and TRBJ2-7; D might be TRBD2 (6 bases). CDR1 is LNHDA and CDR2 is SQIVND in the germline V gene (reference sequence). Trimming removed 5 bases at V and 2 bases at J, with 16 bases between. The CDR3 loop spans 15 amino acids. The CDR3 sequence: CASSPGVWGTYEQYF. The CDR3 nucleotides read TGTGCCAGTAGTCCGGGGGTTTGGGGAACCTACGAGCAGTACTTC.

This clone was counted a single time. V usage is TRBV5-1 and J usage is TRBJ2-7, with TRBD1 identical over 8 bases. Germline V lookup: CDR1 SGHRS, CDR2 YFSETQ. Trimming removed 5 bases from V and 3 bases from J; junction bases left unmatched: 10. The CDR3 totals 15 residues. CDR3 amino acids: CASRRTGQDFYEQYF. Written as DNA, the CDR3 is TGCGCCAGCAGACGGACAGGGCAAGATTTCTACGAGCAGTACTTC. The complete variable domain, with remaining parts taken from reference TRBV5-1 and TRBJ2-7, reads KAGVTQTPRYLIKTRGQQVTLSCSPISGHRSVSWYQQTPGQGLQFLFEYFSETQRNKGNFPGRFSGRQFSNSRSEMNVSTLELGDSALYLCASRRTGQDFYEQYFGPGTRLTVT.

This clone has a handful of counts. The chain carries TRBV5-1 and TRBJ2-5, with D unresolved. The germline gives CDR1 SGHRS, CDR2 YFSETQ. The V end was cut by 0 bases, the J end by 1 base, with 7 bases between. There are 14 residues in the CDR3. Here the CDR3 DNA reads TGCGCCAGCAGCTTGGGGGCGATCCAAGAGACCCAGTACTTC. Its translation: CASSLGAIQETQYF.

V is TRBV4-3 and J is TRBJ2-7; D gene unclear. Germline CDR1 LGHNA, CDR2 YSLEER. Trimming left V 5 bases short and J 3 bases short, with 11 bases between. The length of the CDR3 is 13 residues. CDR3 residues: CASSLEKHYEQYF. Written as DNA, the CDR3 is TGCGCCAGCAGCTTAGAGAAGCACTACGAGCAGTACTTC.

This clone was recorded a few times. V gene TRBV6-6 combines with J gene TRBJ2-7; D is perhaps TRBD1 (5 bases). CDR3 length equals 13 residues. The germline V gene encodes CDR1 MNHNY and CDR2 SVGAGI (reference sequence). V was shortened by 8 bases and J by 6 bases, with 17 bases between the two germline ends. In DNA form, the CDR3 reads TGTGCCAGCGATCAGGGATCCGCCGGCGAGCAGTACTTC. Translated, it gives CASDQGSAGEQYF.

The chain couples TRBV29-1 to TRBJ2-2; TRBD1 matches at 9 bases. CDR1 SQVTM and CDR2 ANQGSEA come from the germline V gene. The V gene end was trimmed by 5 bases and the J gene end by 4 bases; junction bases not matched to a gene: 5. The CDR3 spans 14 residues. This CDR3 is CSVKQGASTGELFF. The CDR3 DNA is TGCAGCGTTAAACAGGGGGCAAGCACCGGGGAGCTGTTTTTT.

The chain uses TRBV2 and TRBJ2-7, with 8 bases matching TRBD2. This CDR3 has 14 amino acids. The V segment lost 4 bases and the J segment 6 bases; nucleotides outside the gene matches: 8. Germline CDR1 is SNHLY and CDR2 is FYNNEI. DNA for the CDR3: TGTGCCAGCAGTGCGGGGACTAGTCCCTTCGAGCAGTACTTC. This codes for CASSAGTSPFEQYF.